These T cell receptor beta chains were read from a single sample in a study of shared clonotypes between healthy human individuals. Data came from immunoSEQ multiplex PCR; TCRdb stores just in-frame clones and leaves some out. The sample lists some 1,100,000 clones, around 78% occurring once. Material for sequencing was memory CD4+ T cells from PBMCs. These receptors were obtained from a man younger than 30 in good health. Some clones in this sample may be carry-over from other donors' samples. The CDR3 runs from the conserved cysteine through the conserved F or W. The D gene is left open where the match is weak. The listing skips clone size in some rows; elsewhere it reads once, few, many or a size class.

NA	NA	TRBJ1-2	TRBV28	TGTGCCAGCAGTTTCGGCGGCTACTATGGCTACACCTTC	CASSFGGYYGYTF
NA	TRBD1	TRBJ1-4	TRBV9	TGTGCCAGCAGCCCCCGAGGGGACAGTCGGAGGCTTGGGGGCCGCGAAAAACTGTTTTTT	CASSPRGDSRRLGGREKLFF
few	NA	TRBJ1-1	TRBV9	TGTGCCAGCAGCGGAGGGAGTGGTGGAGACGCTGAAGCTTTCTTT	CASSGGSGGDAEAFF
few	TRBD1	TRBJ1-4	TRBV2	TGTGCCAGCAGGCAGGGGGGTGAAAAACTGTTTTTT	CASRQGGEKLFF
NA	TRBD2	TRBJ2-7	TRBV10-1	TGCGCCAGCAGTCTAGCGGGAGCACCTCCGTACGAGCAGTACTTC	CASSLAGAPPYEQYF
NA	NA	TRBJ1-3	TRBV25-1	TGTGCCAGCAGTCCCCGGGATTACTCTGGAAACACCATATATTTT	CASSPRDYSGNTIYF
few	NA	TRBJ1-1	TRBV29-1	TGCAGCGTTGACGGGGGCACCACTGAAGCTTTCTTT	CSVDGGTTEAFF
NA	TRBD1	TRBJ2-4	TRBV4-2	TGTGCCAGCAGCCAAGATCGACAGGGGAACATTCAGTACTTC	CASSQDRQGNIQYF
NA	NA	TRBJ2-2	TRBV7-9	TGTGCCAGCAGCTTAATGATAGTCGGGGAGCTGTTTTTT	CASSLMIVGELFF
few	NA	TRBJ2-7	TRBV2	TGTGCCAGCAGTGAATCCCCCTACGAGCAGTACTTC	CASSESPYEQYF
NA	NA	TRBJ1-2	TRBV4-3	TGCGCCAGCAGCCAGACACAGTTTGGCGGCTACACCTTC	CASSQTQFGGYTF
many	NA	TRBJ2-3	TRBV9	TGTGCCAGCAGCGCGGGCCCTAAGTTCGGAGATACGCAGTATTTT	CASSAGPKFGDTQYF
once	NA	TRBJ1-4	TRBV6-1	TGTGCCAGCAGTGAAAGGGGGGGCCTAAGTGAAAAACTGTTTTTT	CASSERGGLSEKLFF
NA	NA	TRBJ1-1	TRBV20-1	TGCAGTGCGGCATCAAACACTGAAGCTTTCTTT	CSAASNTEAFF
NA	NA	TRBJ2-4	TRBV7-2	TGTGCCAGCAGCCCCCAAGGGGGGGTAGCCAAAAACATTCAGTACTTC	CASSPQGGVAKNIQYF
NA	TRBD1	TRBJ2-5	TRBV9	TGTGCCAGCAGCGTAGGAGGGACAGGGGGCGCCGAAGAGACCCAGTACTTC	CASSVGGTGGAEETQYF
NA	NA	TRBJ2-7	TRBV30	TGTGCCTGGAGTTTTGGTTACGAGCAGTACTTC	CAWSFGYEQYF
NA	TRBD2	TRBJ2-1	TRBV7-3	TGTGCCAGCAGCCTCGGACTAGCGGGAGACAATGAGCAGTTCTTC	CASSLGLAGDNEQFF
NA	TRBD1	TRBJ1-1	TRBV28	TGTGCCAGCAGTCCGGGACAGAAGAACACTGAAGCTTTCTTT	CASSPGQKNTEAFF
NA	TRBD1	TRBJ2-1	TRBV2	TGTGCCAGCGCCACAGGGGTTGGCAATGAGCAGTTCTTC	CASATGVGNEQFF
NA	NA	TRBJ1-5	TRBV2	TGTGCCAGCAGTGAGGCAGGAAGCAGCAATCAGCCCCAGCATTTT	CASSEAGSSNQPQHF
NA	NA	TRBJ2-2	TRBV19	TGTGCCAGTAGTATAGTGTCCGCTAGACCCGGGGAGCTGTTTTTT	CASSIVSARPGELFF
few	TRBD1	TRBJ2-2	TRBV7-2	TGTGCCAGCAGCTTATTTATCGTGACAGGGACCAAATGGGAGCTGTTTTTT	CASSLFIVTGTKWELFF
NA	TRBD1	TRBJ1-5	TRBV28	TGTGCCATGCAGGGGGGGCAAGGAGATCAGCCCCAGCATTTT	CAMQGGQGDQPQHF
NA	NA	TRBJ1-4	TRBV5-1	TGCGCCAGCAGCTTGACAGCAAGTAATGAAAAACTGTTTTTT	CASSLTASNEKLFF
once	NA	TRBJ2-7	TRBV6-6	TGTGCCAGCAGTTACTGGGGACAGCGGGAAGGGTACGAGCAGTACTTC	CASSYWGQREGYEQYF
few	NA	TRBJ1-5	TRBV2	TGTGCCAGCTCCTCCGGGGGGATTTATCAGCCCCAGCATTTT	CASSSGGIYQPQHF
NA	TRBD2	TRBJ2-3	TRBV29-1	TGCAGCGTTGAAGGCGGGAGGGAGGCAGATACGCAGTATTTT	CSVEGGREADTQYF
NA	NA	TRBJ2-1	TRBV28	TGTGCCAGCAGTTTACTAGCGCCAGGAGTGGAGCAGTTCTTC	CASSLLAPGVEQFF
NA	TRBD1	TRBJ1-3	TRBV10-1	TGCGCCAGCAGTACCGGGACAGGGGTGGACAGAGATTCTGGAAACACCATATATTTT	CASSTGTGVDRDSGNTIYF
NA	NA	TRBJ2-3	TRBV2	TGTGCCAGCAGGCCCGTCTCAGATACGCAGTATTTT	CASRPVSDTQYF
NA	TRBD1	TRBJ2-2	TRBV27	TGTGCCAGCAGTACCCGGGACAGGGGGACCGGGGAGCTGTTTTTT	CASSTRDRGTGELFF
NA	TRBD1	TRBJ2-5	TRBV7-8	TGTGCCAGCAGCAAACGGACAGGGGTTGAGACCCAGTACTTC	CASSKRTGVETQYF
NA	TRBD2	TRBJ2-1	TRBV5-4	TGTGCCAGCAGCTACAAAGCGGGAGGGGCCATTGAGCAGTTCTTC	CASSYKAGGAIEQFF
NA	NA	TRBJ2-6	TRBV21-1	TGTGCCAGCAGCGCCCCAAGCCGAGAGGCTGGGGCCAACGTCCTGACTTTC	CASSAPSREAGANVLTF
NA	NA	TRBJ1-2	TRBV4-1	TGCGCCAGCAGCCTCCTCAAGGTGGGCTATGGCTACACCTTC	CASSLLKVGYGYTF
NA	NA	TRBJ1-5	TRBV5-1	TGCGCCAGCAGCTTGGAAGGGTTTGGAAATCAGCCCCAGCATTTT	CASSLEGFGNQPQHF
few	NA	TRBJ1-4	TRBV2	TGTGCCAGCAGGGGGGGACCGATTAATGAAAAACTGTTTTTT	CASRGGPINEKLFF
NA	NA	TRBJ1-3	TRBV6-6	TGTGCCAGCAGTTACGGCATGAACGAGAACACCATATATTTT	CASSYGMNENTIYF
NA	NA	TRBJ1-1	TRBV10-3	TGTGCCATCAGTGATCAGGGGAACACTGAAGCTTTCTTT	CAISDQGNTEAFF
once	TRBD2	TRBJ2-1	TRBV18	TGTGCCAGCTCACCTGGTACGTCGTGGGGCGCGGGAGGGTCCTACAATGAGCAGTTCTTC	CASSPGTSWGAGGSYNEQFF
NA	NA	TRBJ1-4	TRBV6-6	TGTGCCAGCAGGGCCAAGGGGGTGTACCTTAATGAAAAACTGTTTTTT	CASRAKGVYLNEKLFF